The 25 T cell receptor beta chains below come from one sample, sequenced in a study of a mutant IDH1 vaccine in newly diagnosed glioma. Indicated time point: week 47, end of study. In the vaccine, a single dose held 300 ug of the mutant IDH1 20-mer peptide, along with topical imiquimod. Sequenced by immunoSEQ multiplex PCR; TCRdb stores in-frame clones only, minus some. The sample lists around 33,000 clones, around nine tenths occurring once. The antigens of these receptors remain unknown. Sequences were derived from PBMCs, sampled from a glioma patient whose treatment included an IDH1 peptide vaccine. The source of these receptors is a woman in her 30s with glioma.

The CDR3 protein is CASSTTGTTGDIQYF. CDR3 DNA: TGTGCCAGCAGTACTACCGGGACTACTGGGGACATTCAGTACTTC. This chain joins TRBV2 and TRBJ2-4; the match to TRBD2 covers 7 bases. Per germline, CDR1 SNHLY and CDR2 FYNNEI. The trim removed 5 bases at V and 8 bases at J, leaving 12 bases unmatched. The CDR3 has 15 amino acids.

The V and J genes are TRBV19 and TRBJ1-1; D ambiguous. Germline CDR1 is LNHDA and CDR2 is SQIVND (reference sequence). The CDR3 runs to 16 residues. V lost 3 bases, J lost 0 bases, and 14 bases lay in between. The CDR3 region has the DNA TGTGCCAGTAGTATGTGGGCAGCATCCATGAACACTGAAGCTTTCTTT. This encodes CASSMWAASMNTEAFF.

V is TRBV6-4 and J is TRBJ2-5, with 7 bases aligning to TRBD1. The trim removed 8 bases at V and 4 bases at J, leaving 13 bases unmatched. CDR3 length: 15 amino acids. The germline V gene has CDR1 MRHNA and CDR2 SNTAGT. CDR3 bases: TGTGCCAGCCTCGAACACAGGGGTAGAGGAGAGACCCAGTACTTC. It is translated as CASLEHRGRGETQYF.

The chain carries TRBV18 and TRBJ1-5; no reliable D call. Trimming removed 6 bases from V and 5 bases from J, with 17 bases in between. The CDR3 is made up of 15 amino acids. CDR1 and CDR2 from the germline V gene are KGHSH and LQKENI. CDR3 amino acids: CASSLGMGGYQPQHF. CDR3 nucleotides: TGTGCCAGCTCCCTCGGGATGGGAGGGTATCAGCCCCAGCATTTT.

J is TRBJ1-5 and V is TRBV6-1, with a tentative D call TRBD1 (5 bases). V was shortened by 5 bases and J by 1 base, with 12 bases between the two germline ends. The CDR3 is 15 amino acids. CDR1 MNHNS and CDR2 SASEGT come from the germline V gene. The CDR3 DNA sequence: TGTGCCAGCAGTTTCAGGGATCGAAGCAATCAGCCCCAGCATTTT. Its protein product is CASSFRDRSNQPQHF.

This clone was recorded once. The J gene is TRBJ2-3, the V gene TRBV4-1; TRBD2 aligns across 9 bases. V lost 1 base and J lost 4; bases outside the gene matches: 9. This CDR3 is 17 amino acids long. The germline V gene encodes CDR1 MGHRA and CDR2 YSYEKL. The CDR3 DNA reads TGCGCCAGCAGCCAAGCAAGGGGCGGGGGGGCCCCAGATACGCAGTATTTT. This encodes CASSQARGGGAPDTQYF.

The chain couples TRBV29-1 to TRBJ2-7, with unresolved D. The germline V gene encodes CDR1 SQVTM and CDR2 ANQGSEA. The CDR3 sequence is 12 residues long. Between the trimmed V and J ends, which lost 6 bases and 0 bases, there was a span of 9 bases. The CDR3 DNA is TGCAGCGTCCGTCCGAGCTCCTACGAGCAGTACTTC. It translates to CSVRPSSYEQYF.

The rearrangement uses TRBV5-4 and TRBJ2-7, with TRBD2 identical over 8 bases. The V gene end was trimmed by 5 bases and the J gene end by 1 base; junction bases not matched to a gene: 2. Per the germline V gene, CDR1 is SGHNT and CDR2 is YYREEE (reference sequence). This CDR3 region has 13 residues. Here the CDR3 reads CASRASGSYEQYF. The CDR3 nucleotides read TGTGCCAGCAGGGCTAGCGGGTCCTACGAGCAGTACTTC.

This chain joins TRBV27 and TRBJ2-7, with a tentative D call TRBD1 (6 bases). The CDR3 length is 14 residues. CDR1 and CDR2 from the germline V gene are MNHEY and SMNVEV (reference sequence). The V and J ends lost 3 bases and 2 bases respectively, with 11 bases between them. Written as DNA, the CDR3 is TGTGCCAGCAGTTTTAAAACAGGGACCTACGAGCAGTACTTC. Protein: CASSFKTGTYEQYF.

The chain combines TRBV6-6 with TRBJ2-7; no clear D gene. Trimming removed 0 bases at V and 7 bases at J, with 10 bases between. Germline lookup yields CDR1 MNHNY and CDR2 SVGAGI (reference sequence). The CDR3 runs 13 residues. This CDR3 reads CASSYSKGFEQYF. CDR3 bases: TGTGCCAGCAGTTACTCGAAAGGGTTTGAGCAGTACTTC.

V and J are TRBV20-1 and TRBJ1-1; D is unresolved. The CDR3 length is 11 residues. The germline V gene has CDR1 DFQATT and CDR2 SNEGSKA (reference sequence). V was cut by 1 base and J by 6 bases, with 6 bases left in between. CDR3 residues: CSARAQPEAFF. The CDR3 bases are TGCAGTGCTAGAGCACAGCCTGAAGCTTTCTTT.

This clone was recorded only once. J is TRBJ1-1 and V is TRBV4-1; D is perhaps TRBD1 (5 bases). Trimming took off 3 bases at V and 4 bases at J, with 18 bases between the two ends. Germline assignment: CDR1 MGHRA and CDR2 YSYEKL. This CDR3 has 16 residues. DNA for the CDR3: TGCGCCAGCAGCCACCTAACCAGGGTAATGTTCACTGAAGCTTTCTTT. Encoded protein: CASSHLTRVMFTEAFF.

V usage is TRBV27 and J usage is TRBJ2-1; the D call may be TRBD1 or TRBD2 (6 bases each). Germline V gives CDR1 MNHEY, CDR2 SMNVEV (reference sequence). The CDR3 runs 14 residues. Trimming took off 3 bases at V and 7 bases at J, with 13 bases between the two ends. The chain's CDR3 is CASSLDGGWNEQFF. DNA for the CDR3: TGTGCCAGCAGTTTGGACGGGGGCTGGAATGAGCAGTTCTTC.

The V gene is TRBV5-1, the J gene TRBJ1-4, with TRBD1 as a possible D gene (6 bases). Trimming cost V 5 bases and J 5 bases, with 7 bases left between them. The CDR3 extends over 12 amino acids. CDR1 is SGHRS and CDR2 is YFSETQ in the germline V gene. In nucleotides, the CDR3 is TGCGCCAGCAGGCAGGGGAATGAAAAACTGTTTTTT. This codes for CASRQGNEKLFF.

This clone was observed a few times. V usage is TRBV5-4 and J usage is TRBJ1-1, with a weak D call TRBD1 (6 bases). Trimming removed 5 bases at V and 4 bases at J, with 12 bases between. The CDR3 is 13 amino acids. In germline, CDR1 is SGHNT, CDR2 YYREEE (reference sequence). The CDR3 loop reads CASRFRGGTEAFF. The CDR3 DNA reads TGTGCCAGCAGGTTCAGGGGAGGCACTGAAGCTTTCTTT.

The rearrangement links TRBV6-5 to TRBJ1-2; D possibly corresponds to TRBD1 (5 bases). Germline assignment: CDR1 MNHEY and CDR2 SVGAGI. The ends were cut back, 0 bases at V and 7 bases at J, with 15 bases in the middle. This CDR3 contains 15 residues. The CDR3 loop reads CASSYSGAGVGGYTF. In nucleotides, the CDR3 is TGTGCCAGCAGTTACTCAGGGGCCGGAGTCGGTGGCTACACCTTC.

The V gene is TRBV19, the J gene TRBJ2-7; D gene ambiguous. The V gene's germline CDR1 is LNHDA and CDR2 SQIVND (reference sequence). The V gene lost 3 bases and the J gene lost 3 bases, with 9 bases spanning the gap. CDR3 length equals 13 residues. CDR3 in DNA: TGTGCCAGTAGTATGGGCAGAAGCTACGAGCAGTACTTC. It translates to CASSMGRSYEQYF. Full variable domain (missing parts from reference TRBV19 and TRBJ2-7): DGGITQSPKYLFRKEGQNVTLSCEQNLNHDAMYWYRQDPGQGLRLIYYSQIVNDFQKGDIAEGYSVSREKKESFPLTVTSAQKNPTAFYLCASSMGRSYEQYFGPGTRLTVT.

This chain links TRBV5-4 with TRBJ1-2; D is ambiguous. Deletions cut 4 bases from V and 5 bases from J, with 18 bases between. The CDR3 length is 15 residues. Germline CDR1 and CDR2: SGHNT and YYREEE (reference sequence). The CDR3: CASSPGLAEVYGYTF. In DNA, the CDR3 is TGTGCCAGCAGCCCCGGGCTGGCGGAGGTTTATGGCTACACCTTC.

The chain joins TRBV19 to TRBJ1-1; a weak D match, TRBD1 (5 bases). This CDR3 is built from 14 residues. V gave up 8 bases and J gave up 4 bases, with 17 bases separating them. The germline gives CDR1 LNHDA, CDR2 SQIVND (reference sequence). CDR3 in amino acids: CASRAGDRFTEAFF. The CDR3 DNA reads TGTGCCAGTCGGGCCGGGGACCGATTCACTGAAGCTTTCTTT.

The CDR3 DNA follows: TGTGCCAGCAGCTATTGGGACAGGGGGCCGTATGGCTACACCTTC. This codes for CASSYWDRGPYGYTF. The chain recombines TRBV5-6 with TRBJ1-2; 12 bases are shared with TRBD1. The CDR3 totals 15 residues. Losses at the gene ends were 3 bases for V and 5 bases for J; bases not matched to a gene: 5. Germline V gene data show CDR1 as SGHDT and CDR2 as YYEEEE.

The sample holds one count of this clone. The CDR3 is CATHEISDTEAFF. As DNA, the CDR3 is TGTGCCACCCACGAAATCTCGGACACTGAAGCTTTCTTT. The chain combines TRBV5-4 with TRBJ1-1, with no clear D. Germline loops: CDR1 SGHNT, CDR2 YYREEE (reference sequence). The CDR3 is made up of 13 amino acids. Trimming removed 9 bases from V and 3 bases from J, with 15 bases in between.

The rearrangement joins TRBV6-5 to TRBJ2-7, with D perhaps TRBD1 or TRBD2 (6 bases each). The V end lost 2 bases, the J end lost 7 bases, and 12 bases lay between the germline ends. Germline assignment: CDR1 MNHEY and CDR2 SVGAGI. The CDR3 loop spans 13 amino acids. The CDR3 sequence is CASSYPGGTEQYF. The CDR3 DNA reads TGTGCCAGCAGTTACCCTGGCGGGACAGAGCAGTACTTC.

V is TRBV4-3 and J is TRBJ1-6, with D tentatively TRBD1 (6 bases). The CDR3 sequence is 16 residues long. The V end was cut by 0 bases, the J end by 10 bases, with 16 bases between. Germline assignment: CDR1 LGHNA and CDR2 YSLEER. The DNA of the CDR3 is TGCGCCAGCAGCCAAGAGGCCGGGGGCCGTATCTCACCCCTCCACTTT. Its protein is CASSQEAGGRISPLHF.

The chain is built from TRBV5-6 and TRBJ1-1; no definite D call. The CDR3 length is 15 residues. The germline V and J ends were trimmed by 7 bases and 0 bases, with 16 bases remaining between them. From germline, CDR1 is SGHDT and CDR2 YYEEEE. The CDR3 reads CASRLRTAMNTEAFF. CDR3 nucleotides: TGTGCCAGCCGGTTGAGAACAGCCATGAACACTGAAGCTTTCTTT.

CDR3 protein: CASSLFPQPQHF. CDR3 nucleotide sequence: TGTGCCAGCAGCTTATTTCCTCAGCCCCAGCATTTT. V and J are TRBV7-2 and TRBJ1-5; unclear D gene. Trimming left V 2 bases short and J 6 bases short, with 5 bases between. The CDR3 has 12 amino acids. The germline V gene encodes CDR1 SGHTA and CDR2 FQGNSA.